Listed below are T cell receptor beta chains from one sample, sequenced in a study of CD8 T cells in ankylosing spondylitis. One entry per CDR3 protein results from TCRdb running MiXCR on the 5' RACE reads. The sample yields a few hundred thousand distinct CDR3 sequences, approximately 20% seen once. Material for sequencing was blood, either unsorted or a sorted T cell fraction (not recorded which). These receptors all stem from a male donor with ankylosing spondylitis. Each CDR3 is given with its conserved first and last residue. Fields, in order: J gene, V gene, CDR3 length, CDR3 protein.

TRBJ2-7	TRBV7-9	12	CASSIGFAEQYF
TRBJ2-3	TRBV2	21	CASSRYPGQGATITSTDTQYF
TRBJ2-7	TRBV24-1	14	CATSEAGLPYEQYF
TRBJ2-3	TRBV12-3/TRBV12-4	14	CASSSNTHTDTQYF
TRBJ2-3	TRBV12-3/TRBV12-4	16	CASSSVGGENTDTQYF
TRBJ2-5	TRBV14	15	CASSPAGGLQETQYF
TRBJ2-7	TRBV10-3	15	CAISDPAGGSYEQYF
TRBJ2-3	TRBV20-1	13	CSARLRGTDTQYF
TRBJ2-2	TRBV29-1	15	CSVVWADWGTGELFF
TRBJ1-2	TRBV4-1	15	CASSHWTGPNYGYTF